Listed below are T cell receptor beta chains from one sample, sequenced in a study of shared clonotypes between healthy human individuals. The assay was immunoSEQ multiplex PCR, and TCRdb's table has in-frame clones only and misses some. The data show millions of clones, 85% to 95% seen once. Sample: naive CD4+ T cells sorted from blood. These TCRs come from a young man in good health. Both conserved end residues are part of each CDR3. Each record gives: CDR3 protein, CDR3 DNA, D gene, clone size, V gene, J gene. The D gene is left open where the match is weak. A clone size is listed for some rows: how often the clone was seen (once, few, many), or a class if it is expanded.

cdr3_aa: CASSLAGSETQYF
cdr3_nt: TGCGCCAGCAGCTTGGCGGGCAGCGAGACCCAGTACTTC
d_call: .
clone_size: .
v_call: TRBV5-1
j_call: TRBJ2-5

cdr3_aa: CASVRTGVGQPQHF
cdr3_nt: TGTGCCAGCGTGCGGACAGGGGTTGGTCAGCCCCAGCATTTT
d_call: TRBD1
clone_size: .
v_call: TRBV7-2
j_call: TRBJ1-5

cdr3_aa: CASTGQGGTEAFF
cdr3_nt: TGTGCCAGCACGGGGCAGGGAGGCACTGAAGCTTTCTTT
d_call: .
clone_size: few
v_call: TRBV2
j_call: TRBJ1-1

cdr3_aa: CASSLFGVNTGELFF
cdr3_nt: TGTGCCAGCAGCCTATTCGGGGTGAACACCGGGGAGCTGTTTTTT
d_call: .
clone_size: .
v_call: TRBV5-4
j_call: TRBJ2-2

cdr3_aa: CASSSQPATNEKLFF
cdr3_nt: TGCGCCAGCAGCTCCCAACCCGCAACTAATGAAAAACTGTTTTTT
d_call: .
clone_size: .
v_call: TRBV5-1
j_call: TRBJ1-4

cdr3_aa: CASPGTSGGSYEQYF
cdr3_nt: TGTGCCAGCCCTGGGACTAGCGGGGGCTCCTACGAGCAGTACTTC
d_call: TRBD2
clone_size: .
v_call: TRBV2
j_call: TRBJ2-7

cdr3_aa: CASSLEGTSNQPQHF
cdr3_nt: TGTGCCAGCAGCTTGGAGGGGACGAGCAATCAGCCCCAGCATTTT
d_call: .
clone_size: .
v_call: TRBV5-5
j_call: TRBJ1-5

cdr3_aa: CASSLVAGKSSYEQYF
cdr3_nt: TGTGCCAGCAGCTTAGTGGCAGGAAAGAGCTCCTACGAGCAGTACTTC
d_call: .
clone_size: .
v_call: TRBV7-6
j_call: TRBJ2-7

cdr3_aa: CASKDWTGSNGYTF
cdr3_nt: TGTGCCTCCAAAGACTGGACAGGATCTAATGGCTACACCTTC
d_call: TRBD1
clone_size: .
v_call: TRBV2
j_call: TRBJ1-2

cdr3_aa: CASTKADRDEKLFF
cdr3_nt: TGTGCCAGCACGAAAGCTGACAGGGATGAAAAACTGTTTTTT
d_call: TRBD1
clone_size: .
v_call: TRBV2
j_call: TRBJ1-4

cdr3_aa: CASSTLGTSTEAFF
cdr3_nt: TGTGCCAGCAGTACCCTAGGGACGAGCACTGAAGCTTTCTTT
d_call: .
clone_size: .
v_call: TRBV6-6
j_call: TRBJ1-1

cdr3_aa: CASHLSQHWGAPYNSPLHF
cdr3_nt: TGTGCCAGCCACCTTAGCCAACACTGGGGGGCCCCCTATAATTCACCCCTCCACTTT
d_call: .
clone_size: .
v_call: TRBV2
j_call: TRBJ1-6

cdr3_aa: CASSSTGTEKLFF
cdr3_nt: TGTGCCAGCAGCTCAACCGGGACAGAAAAACTGTTTTTT
d_call: .
clone_size: .
v_call: TRBV7-2
j_call: TRBJ1-4

cdr3_aa: CASSQQREGSKNIQYF
cdr3_nt: TGCGCCAGCAGCCAACAGCGGGAGGGGTCCAAAAACATTCAGTACTTC
d_call: TRBD2
clone_size: .
v_call: TRBV4-1
j_call: TRBJ2-4

cdr3_aa: CASSRTGYQETQYF
cdr3_nt: TGTGCCAGCAGTAGGACAGGGTATCAAGAGACCCAGTACTTC
d_call: TRBD1
clone_size: .
v_call: TRBV2
j_call: TRBJ2-5

cdr3_aa: CASSLDPYPYNEQFF
cdr3_nt: TGTGCCAGCAGCTTGGATCCCTATCCCTACAATGAGCAGTTCTTC
d_call: .
clone_size: .
v_call: TRBV5-4
j_call: TRBJ2-1

cdr3_aa: CASSLEPRGGRNTEAFF
cdr3_nt: TGTGCCAGCAGCTTAGAACCCCGGGGGGGGAGGAACACTGAAGCTTTCTTT
d_call: .
clone_size: .
v_call: TRBV7-9
j_call: TRBJ1-1

cdr3_aa: CASSFRGIQETQYF
cdr3_nt: TGTGCCAGCAGCTTTAGGGGGATCCAAGAGACCCAGTACTTC
d_call: .
clone_size: .
v_call: TRBV7-2
j_call: TRBJ2-5

cdr3_aa: CASCGRDNSPLHF
cdr3_nt: TGTGCCAGCTGTGGACGGGATAATTCACCCCTCCACTTT
d_call: .
clone_size: .
v_call: TRBV6-1
j_call: TRBJ1-6

cdr3_aa: CASSEQINQPQHF
cdr3_nt: TGTGCCAGCAGTGAGCAGATCAATCAGCCCCAGCATTTT
d_call: .
clone_size: .
v_call: TRBV6-5
j_call: TRBJ1-5

cdr3_aa: CASSFPGTQPQHF
cdr3_nt: TGTGCCAGCAGTTTCCCAGGCACCCAGCCCCAGCATTTT
d_call: .
clone_size: once
v_call: TRBV28
j_call: TRBJ1-5

cdr3_aa: CASSPLTSGGADTQYF
cdr3_nt: TGTGCCAGCTCACCGCTTACTAGCGGGGGTGCAGATACGCAGTATTTT
d_call: TRBD2
clone_size: .
v_call: TRBV18
j_call: TRBJ2-3

cdr3_aa: CASSEFGTGKETQYF
cdr3_nt: TGTGCCAGCAGTGAGTTTGGTACAGGGAAAGAGACCCAGTACTTC
d_call: .
clone_size: .
v_call: TRBV25-1
j_call: TRBJ2-5

cdr3_aa: CASSPGDTGELFF
cdr3_nt: TGTGCCAGCAGCCCCGGAGACACCGGGGAGCTGTTTTTT
d_call: .
clone_size: .
v_call: TRBV11-3
j_call: TRBJ2-2

cdr3_aa: CASSFGSSGRLFYEQYF
cdr3_nt: TGTGCCAGCAGCTTCGGCTCTAGCGGGAGGTTATTCTACGAGCAGTACTTC
d_call: TRBD2
clone_size: once
v_call: TRBV7-2
j_call: TRBJ2-7

cdr3_aa: CASSMLGTNQPQHF
cdr3_nt: TGTGCCAGTAGTATGCTGGGCACCAATCAGCCCCAGCATTTT
d_call: .
clone_size: .
v_call: TRBV19
j_call: TRBJ1-5

cdr3_aa: CASSLGSSAYEQYF
cdr3_nt: TGTGCCAGCAGCTTGGGCAGTTCGGCCTACGAGCAGTACTTC
d_call: .
clone_size: .
v_call: TRBV11-2
j_call: TRBJ2-7

cdr3_aa: CASRRDANTGELFF
cdr3_nt: TGTGCCAGCAGGAGAGACGCGAACACCGGGGAGCTGTTTTTT
d_call: .
clone_size: .
v_call: TRBV6-1
j_call: TRBJ2-2

cdr3_aa: CASSPNLGEKLFF
cdr3_nt: TGTGCCAGCTCACCCAATCTAGGTGAAAAACTGTTTTTT
d_call: .
clone_size: .
v_call: TRBV18
j_call: TRBJ1-4

cdr3_aa: CASSQTSGRARETQYF
cdr3_nt: TGCGCCAGCAGCCAAACTAGCGGGAGGGCCCGGGAGACCCAGTACTTC
d_call: TRBD2
clone_size: .
v_call: TRBV4-1
j_call: TRBJ2-5

cdr3_aa: CASSDLAGSEQYF
cdr3_nt: TGTGCCAGCAGTGACCTAGCGGGAAGCGAGCAGTACTTC
d_call: TRBD2
clone_size: .
v_call: TRBV2
j_call: TRBJ2-7

cdr3_aa: CASGAEGANYGYTF
cdr3_nt: TGCGCCTCAGGGGCGGAAGGGGCTAACTATGGCTACACCTTC
d_call: .
clone_size: .
v_call: TRBV4-1
j_call: TRBJ1-2

cdr3_aa: CASRENLGQYSGNTIYF
cdr3_nt: TGTGCCAGCAGGGAAAACCTGGGACAGTACTCTGGAAACACCATATATTTT
d_call: TRBD1
clone_size: .
v_call: TRBV6-1
j_call: TRBJ1-3

cdr3_aa: CASSTLTVESNQPQHF
cdr3_nt: TGTGCCAGTAGTACCTTGACGGTGGAGAGCAATCAGCCCCAGCATTTT
d_call: .
clone_size: once
v_call: TRBV19
j_call: TRBJ1-5

cdr3_aa: CSVDSDSKNTEAFF
cdr3_nt: TGCAGCGTTGATTCCGACAGCAAGAACACTGAAGCTTTCTTT
d_call: .
clone_size: once
v_call: TRBV29-1
j_call: TRBJ1-1

cdr3_aa: CASSPTGTGVSGELFF
cdr3_nt: TGTGCCAGCAGTCCTACCGGGACAGGGGTCTCCGGGGAGCTGTTTTTT
d_call: TRBD1
clone_size: .
v_call: TRBV6-6
j_call: TRBJ2-2

cdr3_aa: CASSLTHQETQYF
cdr3_nt: TGCGCCAGCAGCTTGACCCACCAAGAGACCCAGTACTTC
d_call: .
clone_size: .
v_call: TRBV5-1
j_call: TRBJ2-5